The 14 T cell receptor beta chains below come from one sample, sequenced in a study of T cell clonotyping in hematopoietic cell transplantation. The repertoire was sequenced with immunoSEQ multiplex PCR; TCRdb's copy has only in-frame clones and lacks some. The data show 70,000 or so clones, about 93% seen once. Sequenced material: peripheral blood mononuclear cells. The receptors come from a middle-aged man in good health. Some clones in this sample may be carry-over from other donors' samples.

The chain recombines TRBV6-5 with TRBJ1-2, with D perhaps matching TRBD1 (5 bases). The V end lost 0 bases, the J end lost 6 bases, and 11 bases lay between the germline ends. The CDR3 is made up of 14 amino acids. From germline, CDR1 is MNHEY and CDR2 SVGAGI. The CDR3 bases are TGTGCCAGCAGTTACTCCCGGGGGGGGGATGGCTACACCTTC. It encodes CASSYSRGGDGYTF.

This clone was counted a single time. The CDR3 DNA sequence: TGTGCCAGCAGCCAAGGAGGGGCTAGCGGGAGGGGCTACGAGCAGTACTTC. This encodes CASSQGGASGRGYEQYF. The chain combines TRBV4-2 with TRBJ2-7; TRBD2 aligns across 12 bases. V trimming: 1 base; J trimming: 3 bases; junction bases outside the gene matches: 7. The CDR3 is 17 residues long. CDR1 and CDR2 from the germline V gene are LGHNA and YNFKEQ.

The chain joins TRBV30 to TRBJ1-6, with a possible D match to TRBD1 (5 bases). Trimming took 0 bases from V and 10 from J, leaving 19 bases between them. This CDR3 comprises 16 residues. CDR1 and CDR2 (germline): GTSNPN, SVGIG (reference sequence). The CDR3 sequence is CAWSVFFLEGWSPLHF. CDR3 nucleotides: TGTGCCTGGAGTGTGTTTTTCCTTGAGGGGTGGTCACCCCTCCACTTT. Looking up the rest from reference TRBV30 and TRBJ1-6 gives the full variable domain: SQTIHQWPATLVQPVGSPLSLECTVEGTSNPNLYWYRQAAGRGLQLLFYSVGIGQISSEVPQNLSASRPQDRQFILSSKKLLLSDSGFYLCAWSVFFLEGWSPLHFGNGTRLTVT.

This clone was seen a single time. V usage is TRBV9 and J usage is TRBJ2-1; no clear D gene. The germline V and J ends were trimmed by 0 bases and 9 bases, with 10 bases remaining between them. The CDR3 extends over 13 amino acids. From germline, CDR1 is SGDLS and CDR2 YYNGEE. CDR3 residues: CASSVVEFGEQFF. CDR3 bases: TGTGCCAGCAGCGTAGTTGAGTTCGGTGAGCAGTTCTTC.

The genes are TRBV5-1 and TRBJ2-5; 7 bases align to TRBD1. V was clipped by 4 bases and J by 2 bases; unmatched bases: 5. This CDR3 is 14 amino acids long. Germline-derived CDR1 and CDR2 are SGHRS and YFSETQ. CDR3 sequence reads: CASSLRDRQETQYF. DNA of the CDR3: TGCGCCAGCAGCCTCCGGGACAGACAAGAGACCCAGTACTTC.

This chain links TRBV5-1 with TRBJ2-7; TRBD1 matches 10 bases. Germline V CDR1 and CDR2: SGHRS, YFSETQ. This CDR3 is 15 amino acids long. V lost 5 bases, J lost 1 base, and 6 bases stayed unmatched. The CDR3 spells CASRVDRGLSYEQYF. CDR3 nucleotides: TGCGCCAGCAGAGTTGACAGGGGGCTTTCCTACGAGCAGTACTTC.

The genes are TRBV5-1 and TRBJ1-1; D is unresolved. V lost 0 bases, J lost 4 bases, and 7 bases lay in between. Germline-derived CDR1 and CDR2 are SGHRS and YFSETQ. This CDR3 region has 13 residues. The CDR3 region is CASSLAGATEAFF. As DNA, the CDR3 is TGCGCCAGCAGCTTGGCTGGAGCCACTGAAGCTTTCTTT.

J is TRBJ1-4 and V is TRBV5-6, with D perhaps TRBD1 (6 bases). The CDR3 is 14 residues long. V gave up 0 bases and J gave up 5 bases, with 8 bases separating them. Germline V CDR1 and CDR2: SGHDT, YYEEEE. The CDR3 is CASSLGTANEKLFF. The CDR3 region has the DNA TGTGCCAGCAGCTTGGGGACAGCAAATGAAAAACTGTTTTTT.

CDR3 region: CASSGIDRLGHF. CDR3 nucleotide sequence: TGTGCCAGCAGTGGGATAGACAGGCTAGGACATTTT. The chain employs TRBV2 and TRBJ1-5; D might be TRBD1 (6 bases). The V gene lost 4 bases and the J gene lost 16 bases, with 17 bases spanning the gap. The CDR3 covers 12 residues. Germline CDR1 SNHLY, CDR2 FYNNEI.

The CDR3 protein is CASSPSRLTGNNQPQHF. The CDR3 DNA follows: TGTGCCAGCAGCCCCTCAAGGCTTACAGGTAACAATCAGCCCCAGCATTTT. The rearrangement uses TRBV5-8 and TRBJ1-5; a weak D match, TRBD1 (5 bases). The germline gives CDR1 SGHTS, CDR2 YDEGEE. Trimming cost V 4 bases and J 3 bases, with 20 bases left between them. The CDR3 runs 17 residues.

V is TRBV30 and J is TRBJ2-5; no reliable D call. Germline V gives CDR1 GTSNPN, CDR2 SVGIG (reference sequence). V lost 2 bases and J lost 4, with 8 bases in between. The CDR3 extends over 12 amino acids. This chain's CDR3 is CAWSQPPETQYF. The CDR3 DNA is TGTGCCTGGAGTCAGCCGCCAGAGACCCAGTACTTC. Full variable domain (missing parts from reference TRBV30 and TRBJ2-5): SQTIHQWPATLVQPVGSPLSLECTVEGTSNPNLYWYRQAAGRGLQLLFYSVGIGQISSEVPQNLSASRPQDRQFILSSKKLLLSDSGFYLCAWSQPPETQYFGPGTRLLVL.

The rearrangement joins TRBV7-9 to TRBJ2-2; a weak D match, TRBD2 (5 bases). Deletions cut 1 base from V and 5 bases from J, with 11 bases between. The CDR3 consists of 15 residues. Germline V lookup: CDR1 SEHNR, CDR2 FQNEAQ (reference sequence). CDR3: CASSLVRGRTGELFF. The CDR3 DNA is TGTGCCAGCAGCTTAGTACGGGGTAGAACCGGGGAGCTGTTTTTT.

CDR3 sequence reads: CASRTGTGVYEQYF. The CDR3 bases are TGTGCCAGCAGGACGGGGACAGGGGTCTACGAGCAGTACTTC. The chain couples TRBV7-8 to TRBJ2-7; 10 bases line up with TRBD1. CDR1 SGHVS and CDR2 FQNEAQ come from the germline V gene. After removal of 6 bases from V and 3 bases from J, the junction contained 5 bases not matched to a gene. This CDR3 has 14 residues. The entire variable domain, with the rest obtained from reference TRBV7-8 and TRBJ2-7, is as follows: GAGVSQSPRYKVAKRGQDVALRCDPISGHVSLFWYQQALGQGPEFLTYFQNEAQLDKSGLPSDRFFAERPEGSVSTLKIQRTQQEDSAVYLCASRTGTGVYEQYFGPGTRLTVT.

The rearrangement joins TRBV5-1 to TRBJ2-7; D possibly matches TRBD1 or TRBD2 (6 bases each). This CDR3 comprises 14 residues. V lost 0 bases and J 4 bases, leaving 11 bases between the germline ends. The V gene's germline CDR1 is SGHRS and CDR2 YFSETQ. The chain's CDR3 is CASSLVEGEYEQYF. Here the CDR3 DNA reads TGCGCCAGCAGCTTGGTGGAGGGGGAATACGAGCAGTACTTC.